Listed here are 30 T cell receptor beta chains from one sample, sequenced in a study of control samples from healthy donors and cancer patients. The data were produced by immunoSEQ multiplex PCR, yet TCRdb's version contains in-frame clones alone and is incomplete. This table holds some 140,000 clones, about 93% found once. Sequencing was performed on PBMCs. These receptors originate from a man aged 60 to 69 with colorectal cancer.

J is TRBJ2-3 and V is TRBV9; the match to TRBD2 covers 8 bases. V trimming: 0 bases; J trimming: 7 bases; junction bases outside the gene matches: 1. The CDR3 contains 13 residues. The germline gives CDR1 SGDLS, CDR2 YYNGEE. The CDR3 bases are TGTGCCAGCAGCGTAGCGGGGGGGAATACGCAGTATTTT. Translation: CASSVAGGNTQYF. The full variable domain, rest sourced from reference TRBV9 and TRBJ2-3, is DSGVTQTPKHLITATGQRVTLRCSPRSGDLSVYWYQQSLDQGLQFLIQYYNGEERAKGNILERFSAQQFPDLHSELNLSSLELGDSALYFCASSVAGGNTQYFGPGTRLTVL.

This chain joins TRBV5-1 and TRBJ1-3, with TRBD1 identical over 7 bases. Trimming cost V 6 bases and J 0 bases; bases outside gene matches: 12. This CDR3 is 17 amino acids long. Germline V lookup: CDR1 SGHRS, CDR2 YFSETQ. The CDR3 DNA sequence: TGCGCCAGCAAGGGGGACAGTTCTCTACCCTCTGGAAACACCATATATTTT. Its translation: CASKGDSSLPSGNTIYF.

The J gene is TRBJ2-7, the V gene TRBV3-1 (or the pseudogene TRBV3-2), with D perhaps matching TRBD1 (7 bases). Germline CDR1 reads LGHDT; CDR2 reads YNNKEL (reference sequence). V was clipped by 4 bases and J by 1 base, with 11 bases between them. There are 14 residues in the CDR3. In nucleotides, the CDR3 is TGTGCCAGCAGCCTCAGGGGGGTGTCCTACGAGCAGTACTTC. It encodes CASSLRGVSYEQYF.

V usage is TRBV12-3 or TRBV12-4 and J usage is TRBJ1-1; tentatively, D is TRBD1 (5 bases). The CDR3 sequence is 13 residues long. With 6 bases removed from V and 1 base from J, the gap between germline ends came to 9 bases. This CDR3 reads CASRAGSNTEAFF. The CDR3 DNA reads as TGTGCCAGCAGGGCAGGGTCGAACACTGAAGCTTTCTTT.

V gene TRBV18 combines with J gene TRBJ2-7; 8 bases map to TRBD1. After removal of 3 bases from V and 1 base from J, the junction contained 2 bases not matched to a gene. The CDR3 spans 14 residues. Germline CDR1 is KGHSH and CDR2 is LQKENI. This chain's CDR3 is CASSPDRASYEQYF. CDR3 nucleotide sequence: TGTGCCAGCTCACCGGACAGGGCGTCCTACGAGCAGTACTTC.

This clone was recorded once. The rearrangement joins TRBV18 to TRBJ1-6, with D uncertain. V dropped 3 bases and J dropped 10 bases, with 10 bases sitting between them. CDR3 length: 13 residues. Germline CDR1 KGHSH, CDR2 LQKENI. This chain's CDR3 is CASSPRSGSPLHF. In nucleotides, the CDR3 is TGTGCCAGCTCACCTCGGAGTGGATCACCCCTCCACTTT.

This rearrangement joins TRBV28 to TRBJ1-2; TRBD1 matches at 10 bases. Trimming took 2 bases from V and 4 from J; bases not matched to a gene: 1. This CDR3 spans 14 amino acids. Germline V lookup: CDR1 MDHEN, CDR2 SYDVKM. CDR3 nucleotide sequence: TGTGCCAGCAGTTTAGGGACAGGGGCCTATGGCTACACCTTC. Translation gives CASSLGTGAYGYTF.

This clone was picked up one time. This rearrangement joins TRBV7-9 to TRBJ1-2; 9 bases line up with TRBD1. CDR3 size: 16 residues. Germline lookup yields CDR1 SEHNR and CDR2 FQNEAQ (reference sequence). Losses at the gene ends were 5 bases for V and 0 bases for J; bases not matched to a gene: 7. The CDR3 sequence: CASSPRTGVPNYGYTF. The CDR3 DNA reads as TGTGCCAGCAGCCCGCGGACAGGGGTTCCTAACTATGGCTACACCTTC.

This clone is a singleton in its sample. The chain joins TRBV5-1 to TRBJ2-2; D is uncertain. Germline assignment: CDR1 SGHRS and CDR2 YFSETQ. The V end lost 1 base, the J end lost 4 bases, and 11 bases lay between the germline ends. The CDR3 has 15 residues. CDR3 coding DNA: TGCGCCAGCAGCTTGCTGGCAGACGTCACCGGGGAGCTGTTTTTT. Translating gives CASSLLADVTGELFF.

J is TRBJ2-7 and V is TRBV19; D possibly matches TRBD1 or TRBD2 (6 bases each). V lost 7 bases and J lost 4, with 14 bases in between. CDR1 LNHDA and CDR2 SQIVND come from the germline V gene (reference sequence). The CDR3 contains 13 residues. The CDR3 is CASKKRGPYEQYF. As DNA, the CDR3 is TGTGCCAGTAAGAAACGGGGGCCATACGAGCAGTACTTC.

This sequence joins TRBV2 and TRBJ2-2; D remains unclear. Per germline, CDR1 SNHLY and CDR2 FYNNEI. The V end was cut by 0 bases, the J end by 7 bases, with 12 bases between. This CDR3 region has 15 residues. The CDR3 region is CASSEAVYSLGELFF. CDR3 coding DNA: TGTGCCAGCAGTGAAGCGGTCTACAGCCTCGGGGAGCTGTTTTTT.

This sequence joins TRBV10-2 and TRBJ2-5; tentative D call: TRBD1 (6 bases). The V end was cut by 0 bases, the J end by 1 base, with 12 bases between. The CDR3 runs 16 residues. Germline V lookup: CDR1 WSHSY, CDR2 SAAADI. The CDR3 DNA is TGCGCCAGCAGTGAGTCCTTGGGGGCGCGCCAAGAGACCCAGTACTTC. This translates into CASSESLGARQETQYF.

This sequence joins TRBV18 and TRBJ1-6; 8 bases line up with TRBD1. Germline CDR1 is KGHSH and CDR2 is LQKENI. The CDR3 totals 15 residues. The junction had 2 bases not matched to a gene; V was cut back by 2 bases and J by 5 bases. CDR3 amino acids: CASSPGQGDNSPLHF. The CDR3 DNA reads TGTGCCAGCTCACCAGGACAGGGAGATAATTCACCCCTCCACTTT.

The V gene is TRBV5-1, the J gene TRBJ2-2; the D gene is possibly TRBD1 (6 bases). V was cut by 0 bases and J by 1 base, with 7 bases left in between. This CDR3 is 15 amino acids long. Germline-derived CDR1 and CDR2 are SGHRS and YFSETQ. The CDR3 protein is CASSLGQVNTGELFF. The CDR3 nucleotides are TGCGCCAGCAGCTTGGGACAGGTGAACACCGGGGAGCTGTTTTTT.

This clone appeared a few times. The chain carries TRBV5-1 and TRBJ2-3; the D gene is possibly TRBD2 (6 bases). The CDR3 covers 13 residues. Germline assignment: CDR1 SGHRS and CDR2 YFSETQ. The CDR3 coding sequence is TGCGCACCGCCCGGGACTTGCACAGATACGCAGTATTTT. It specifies CAPPGTCTDTQYF. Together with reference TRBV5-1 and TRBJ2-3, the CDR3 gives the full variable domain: KAGVTQTPRYLIKTRGQQVTLSCSPISGHRSVSWYQQTPGQGLQFLFEYFSETQRNKGNFPGRFSGRQFSNSRSEMNVSTLELGDSALYLCAPPGTCTDTQYFGPGTRLTVL.

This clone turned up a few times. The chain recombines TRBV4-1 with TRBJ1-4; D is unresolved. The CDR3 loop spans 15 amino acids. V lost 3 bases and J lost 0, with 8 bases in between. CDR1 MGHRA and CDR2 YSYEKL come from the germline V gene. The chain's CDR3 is CASSHQAATNEKLFF. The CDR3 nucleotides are TGCGCCAGCAGCCATCAAGCAGCAACTAATGAAAAACTGTTTTTT.

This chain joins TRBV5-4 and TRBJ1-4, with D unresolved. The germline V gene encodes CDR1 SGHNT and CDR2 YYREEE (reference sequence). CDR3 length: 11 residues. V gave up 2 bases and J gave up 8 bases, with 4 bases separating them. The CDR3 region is CASSFGEKLFF. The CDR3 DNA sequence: TGTGCCAGCAGCTTTGGAGAAAAACTGTTTTTT.

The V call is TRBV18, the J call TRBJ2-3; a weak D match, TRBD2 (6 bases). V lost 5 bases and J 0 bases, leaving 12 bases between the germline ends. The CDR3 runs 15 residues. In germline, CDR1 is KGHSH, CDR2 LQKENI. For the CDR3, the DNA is TGTGCCAGCTCATTAGGAGGGGACAGCACAGATACGCAGTATTTT. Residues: CASSLGGDSTDTQYF.

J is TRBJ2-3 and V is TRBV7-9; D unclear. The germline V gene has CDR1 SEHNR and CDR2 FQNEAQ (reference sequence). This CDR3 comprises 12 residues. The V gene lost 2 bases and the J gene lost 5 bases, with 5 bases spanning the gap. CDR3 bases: TGTGCCAGCAGCTTAAAGCAAGATACGCAGTATTTT. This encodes CASSLKQDTQYF.

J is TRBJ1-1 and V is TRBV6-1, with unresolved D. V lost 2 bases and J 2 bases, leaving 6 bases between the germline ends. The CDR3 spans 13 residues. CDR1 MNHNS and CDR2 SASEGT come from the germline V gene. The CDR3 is CASSELSNTEAFF. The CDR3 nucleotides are TGTGCCAGCAGTGAATTATCTAACACTGAAGCTTTCTTT.

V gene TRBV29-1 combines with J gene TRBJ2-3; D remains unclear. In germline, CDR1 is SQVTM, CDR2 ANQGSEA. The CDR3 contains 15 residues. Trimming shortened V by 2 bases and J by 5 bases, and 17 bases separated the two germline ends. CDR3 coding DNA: TGCAGCGTTGAAAAGGGCATGGAAACCCGAGATACGCAGTATTTT. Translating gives CSVEKGMETRDTQYF.

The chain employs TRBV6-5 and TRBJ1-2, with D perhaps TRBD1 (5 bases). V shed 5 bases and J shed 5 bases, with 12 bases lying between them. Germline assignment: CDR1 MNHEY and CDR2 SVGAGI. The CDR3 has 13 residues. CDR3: CASSRGVGYGYTF. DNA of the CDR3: TGTGCCAGCAGTCGGGGGGTGGGGTATGGCTACACCTTC.

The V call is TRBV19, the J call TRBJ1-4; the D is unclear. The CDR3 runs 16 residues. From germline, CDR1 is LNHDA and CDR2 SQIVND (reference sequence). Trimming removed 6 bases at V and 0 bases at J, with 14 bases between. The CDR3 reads CASSNRHLATNEKLFF. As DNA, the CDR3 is TGTGCCAGTAGCAATCGGCATCTTGCAACTAATGAAAAACTGTTTTTT.

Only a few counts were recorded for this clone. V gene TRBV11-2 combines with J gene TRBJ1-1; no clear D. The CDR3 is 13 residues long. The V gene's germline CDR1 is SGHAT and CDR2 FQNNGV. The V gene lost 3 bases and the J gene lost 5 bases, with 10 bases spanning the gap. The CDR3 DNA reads TGTGCCAGCAGCTTGGAGGACTGGACTGAAGCTTTCTTT. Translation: CASSLEDWTEAFF.

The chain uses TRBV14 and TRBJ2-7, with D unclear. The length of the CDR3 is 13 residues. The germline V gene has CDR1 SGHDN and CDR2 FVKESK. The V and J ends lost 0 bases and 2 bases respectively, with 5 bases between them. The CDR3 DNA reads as TGTGCCAGCAGCCAAGATAATACCTACGAGCAGTACTTC. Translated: CASSQDNTYEQYF.

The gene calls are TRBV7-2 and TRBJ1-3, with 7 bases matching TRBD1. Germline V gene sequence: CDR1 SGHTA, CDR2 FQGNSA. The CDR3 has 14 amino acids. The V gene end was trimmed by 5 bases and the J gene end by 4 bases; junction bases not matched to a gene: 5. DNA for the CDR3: TGTGCCAGCAGCAACGACAGGGTGGGAAACACCATATATTTT. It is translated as CASSNDRVGNTIYF. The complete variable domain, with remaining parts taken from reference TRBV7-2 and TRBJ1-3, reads GAGVSQSPSNKVTEKGKDVELRCDPISGHTALYWYRQSLGQGLEFLIYFQGNSAPDKSGLPSDRFSAERTGGSVSTLTIQRTQQEDSAVYLCASSNDRVGNTIYFGEGSWLTVV.

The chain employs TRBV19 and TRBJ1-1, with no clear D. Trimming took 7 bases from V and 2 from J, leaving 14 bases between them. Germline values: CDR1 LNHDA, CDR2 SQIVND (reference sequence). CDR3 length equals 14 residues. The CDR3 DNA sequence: TGTGCCAGTACCCCGCCGAGACCCAACACTGAAGCTTTCTTT. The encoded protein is CASTPPRPNTEAFF.

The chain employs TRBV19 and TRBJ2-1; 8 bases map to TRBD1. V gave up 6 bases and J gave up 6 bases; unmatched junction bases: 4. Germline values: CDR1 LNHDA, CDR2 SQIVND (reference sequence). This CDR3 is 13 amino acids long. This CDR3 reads CASSNRGSNEQFF. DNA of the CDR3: TGTGCCAGTAGCAACAGGGGGTCCAATGAGCAGTTCTTC.

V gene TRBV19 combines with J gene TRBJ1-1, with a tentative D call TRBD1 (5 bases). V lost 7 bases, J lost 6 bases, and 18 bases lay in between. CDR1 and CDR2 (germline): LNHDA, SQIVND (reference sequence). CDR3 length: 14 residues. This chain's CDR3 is CASKGLGAGAEAFF. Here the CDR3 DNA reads TGTGCCAGTAAGGGGCTCGGGGCTGGGGCTGAAGCTTTCTTT. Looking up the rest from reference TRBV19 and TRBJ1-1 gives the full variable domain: DGGITQSPKYLFRKEGQNVTLSCEQNLNHDAMYWYRQDPGQGLRLIYYSQIVNDFQKGDIAEGYSVSREKKESFPLTVTSAQKNPTAFYLCASKGLGAGAEAFFGQGTRLTVV.

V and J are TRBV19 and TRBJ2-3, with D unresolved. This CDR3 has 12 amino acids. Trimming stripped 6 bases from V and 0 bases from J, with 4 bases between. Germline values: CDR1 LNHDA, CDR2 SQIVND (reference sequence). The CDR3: CASSGSTDTQYF. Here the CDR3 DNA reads TGTGCCAGTAGCGGTAGCACAGATACGCAGTATTTT. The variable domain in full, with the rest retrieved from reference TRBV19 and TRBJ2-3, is DGGITQSPKYLFRKEGQNVTLSCEQNLNHDAMYWYRQDPGQGLRLIYYSQIVNDFQKGDIAEGYSVSREKKESFPLTVTSAQKNPTAFYLCASSGSTDTQYFGPGTRLTVL.